A single sample is the source of the 8 T cell receptor beta chains below, sequenced in a study of post-analysis software for immune sequencing data. Regarding the study as a whole: Included in a set of five TRBV segments more frequent in patients than controls were TRBV5-6, TRBV5-1 and TRBV20-1.

Prepared libraries of TCR beta cDNA carried unique molecular identifiers. TCRdb used MiXCR to reprocess the PCR reads, holding one entry per CDR3 protein. The sample has more than 500,000 distinct CDR3 sequences, around a third seen once. Their recognized antigens are unknown. The sequenced sample was blood. The receptors were gathered from a girl aged 2-17 years with multiple sclerosis.

The chain combines TRBV11-2 with TRBJ1-2, with 7 bases matching TRBD1. From germline, CDR1 is SGHAT and CDR2 FQNNGV. The CDR3 is made up of 15 amino acids. Trimming cost V 1 base and J 8 bases; bases outside gene matches: 10. The CDR3 region has the DNA TGTGCCAGCAGCTTAGTAGGTTCAGGGGGTGACGGCTACACCTTC. Translation gives CASSLVGSGGDGYTF.

V is TRBV10-3 and J is TRBJ1-5, with D unresolved. Germline values: CDR1 ENHRY, CDR2 SYGVKD. The CDR3 covers 14 residues. Trimming shortened V by 4 bases and J by 4 bases, and 11 bases separated the two germline ends. The CDR3 DNA follows: TGTGCCATCAGTGCTGGGGTATCAAATCAGCCCCAGCATTTT. Translating gives CAISAGVSNQPQHF.

In this sample, this clonotype turned up a few times. The V call is TRBV20-1, the J call TRBJ1-2; possible D gene TRBD1, 6 bases. The CDR3 length is 16 residues. The V end lost 1 base, the J end lost 1 base, and 16 bases lay between the germline ends. The germline V gene has CDR1 DFQATT and CDR2 SNEGSKA (reference sequence). CDR3 residues: CSARGPGQRLNYGYTF. The CDR3 coding sequence is TGCAGTGCTAGAGGGCCCGGACAGAGACTTAACTATGGCTACACCTTC.

A word on this clonotype: An end of the junction differs from the germline gene, which may be a read error. The V and J genes are TRBV29-1 and TRBJ2-2; 9 bases agree with TRBD1. In germline, CDR1 is SQVTM, CDR2 ANQGSEA. This CDR3 is 14 amino acids long. In nucleotides, the CDR3 is TGCAGCGTTGCCGGACAGGGGAACACCGGGGAGCCGTTTTTT. This encodes CSVAGQGNTGEPFF.

The chain couples TRBV5-1 to TRBJ2-5, with 9 bases identical to TRBD1. CDR3 length: 17 amino acids. The germline V gene has CDR1 SGHRS and CDR2 YFSETQ. V lost 0 bases to trimming and J lost 3 bases; unmatched junction nucleotides: 9. The chain's CDR3 is CASSLERGTGTEETQYF. The CDR3 coding sequence is TGCGCCAGCAGCTTGGAACGAGGGACAGGGACGGAAGAGACCCAGTACTTC.

This clonotype showed up just once. The V call is TRBV6-4, the J call TRBJ2-4; 7 bases align to TRBD2. With 3 bases clipped from V and 8 bases from J, the junction kept 7 bases outside the gene matches. From germline, CDR1 is MRHNA and CDR2 SNTAGT. The CDR3 totals 14 residues. CDR3 loop: CASSDTGGKDIQYF. Written as DNA, the CDR3 is TGTGCCAGCAGTGATACGGGGGGTAAGGACATTCAGTACTTC.

J is TRBJ2-7 and V is TRBV10-3; TRBD2 is a possible D gene (6 bases). Germline V CDR1 and CDR2: ENHRY, SYGVKD. Trimming took off 0 bases at V and 5 bases at J, with 14 bases between the two ends. The CDR3 runs 15 residues. The CDR3 bases are TGTGCCATCAGTGAGTCAGGCGGGGATAGTAACGAGCAGTACTTC. Its translation: CAISESGGDSNEQYF.

The chain has TRBV19 and TRBJ2-3; TRBD1 matches at 7 bases. V lost 4 bases, J lost 1 base, and 5 bases stayed unmatched. The CDR3 length is 15 residues. Germline lookup yields CDR1 LNHDA and CDR2 SQIVND (reference sequence). The CDR3 loop reads CASSTTGFGTDTQYF. For the CDR3, the DNA is TGTGCCAGTAGTACGACAGGGTTCGGCACAGATACGCAGTATTTT.